The 6 T cell receptor beta chains listed next were all sequenced from one sample in a study of T cell repertoires in cytomegalovirus infection. TCRdb re-derived calls from the reads in MiXCR, one entry per CDR3 protein. The data hold about 570,000 distinct CDR3 sequences, with under 45% observed a single time. These receptors have no identified antigens. The source was cultured PBMCs, collected from culture after CMV antigen stimulation. The receptors here all came from a human donor in good health (CMV status not recorded). Some clones in this sample may be carry-over from other donors' samples.

As concerns this clonotype: Mismatch with germline at one junction end may stem from a read error. The chain combines TRBV28 with TRBJ2-2, with 13 bases fitting TRBD2. The CDR3 runs 17 residues. The germline CDR1 and CDR2 sequences are MDHEN and SYDVKM. The CDR3 region is CASSLGTGTSGTGERFF. The CDR3 DNA reads TGTGCCAGCAGTTTGGGGACCGGGACTAGCGGGACCGGGGAGCGGTTTTTT.

The CDR3 nucleotides are TGTGCCAGCAGTGAATTTCCTAACTATGGCTACACCTTC. Protein product: CASSEFPNYGYTF. V usage is TRBV2 and J usage is TRBJ1-2; D unresolved. Germline V gene sequence: CDR1 SNHLY, CDR2 FYNNEI. The CDR3 is 13 residues long. Deletions cut 2 bases from V and 0 bases from J, with 4 bases between.

This chain links TRBV27 with TRBJ1-3, with 8 positions matching TRBD1. CDR1 and CDR2 (germline): MNHEY, SMNVEV (reference sequence). The CDR3 loop spans 14 amino acids. J was trimmed by 5 bases and V by 6 bases; bases with no gene match: 6. DNA of the CDR3: TGTGCCAGCAGCCCCAGACAGGGGAGAAACACCATATATTTT. Protein sequence: CASSPRQGRNTIYF.

The chain is built from TRBV24-1 and TRBJ2-1; D is perhaps TRBD1 or TRBD2 (5 bases each). V was clipped by 7 bases and J by 6 bases, with 6 bases between them. The CDR3 totals 11 residues. Germline CDR1 and CDR2: KGHDR and SFDVKD. CDR3 protein: CATRGVNEQFF. The CDR3 DNA follows: TGTGCCACCAGGGGGGTCAATGAGCAGTTCTTC.

The genes are TRBV7-2 and TRBJ1-6, with 10 bases that match TRBD1. Germline V gene sequence: CDR1 SGHTA, CDR2 FQGNSA. V dropped 3 bases and J dropped 11; count of bases not matched to a gene: 1. This CDR3 has 13 residues. The DNA for the CDR3 is TGTGCCAGCAGCTTGGGACAGGGGACACCCCTCCACTTT. Its protein is CASSLGQGTPLHF. Full variable domain (remainder filled in from reference TRBV7-2 and TRBJ1-6): GAGVSQSPSNKVTEKGKDVELRCDPISGHTALYWYRQSLGQGLEFLIYFQGNSAPDKSGLPSDRFSAERTGGSVSTLTIQRTQQEDSAVYLCASSLGQGTPLHFGNGTRLTVT.

This chain uses TRBV20-1 with TRBJ1-1, with 10 bases lining up with TRBD1. The J segment lost 6 bases and the V segment lost 5 bases, leaving 9 bases of the junction unmatched. Germline V gives CDR1 DFQATT, CDR2 SNEGSKA (reference sequence). The CDR3 contains 14 residues. The CDR3 here is CSALQTGGLSEAFF. The CDR3 DNA reads TGCAGTGCTCTGCAGACAGGGGGCCTTTCTGAAGCTTTCTTT.